These T cell receptor beta chains were read from a single sample in a study of shared clonotypes between healthy human individuals. Assay used: immunoSEQ multiplex PCR; TCRdb lists only in-frame clones, some missing. The data hold about 1 million clones, with roughly 75% observed a single time. The specimen was memory CD4+ T cells sorted from blood. These receptors originate from a man younger than 35 in good health. The CDR3 runs from the conserved cysteine through the conserved F or W. A D gene is named only where the DNA matches it firmly. The size field is filled for only some rows; it gives once, few, many or a size class.

j_gene: TRBJ2-3
v_gene: TRBV7-2
abundance: -
d_gene: TRBD2
CDR3aa: CASSLALAGTDTQYF
CDR3nt: TGTGCCAGCAGCTTAGCGCTAGCGGGCACAGATACGCAGTATTTT

j_gene: TRBJ2-3
v_gene: TRBV30
abundance: -
d_gene: TRBD2
CDR3aa: CAWSVSGGAIDTQYF
CDR3nt: TGTGCCTGGAGTGTCAGCGGGGGGGCGATAGATACGCAGTATTTT

j_gene: TRBJ2-2
v_gene: TRBV5-4
abundance: -
d_gene: -
CDR3aa: CASSLGGRISNTGELFF
CDR3nt: TGTGCCAGCAGCTTGGGAGGACGGATCTCGAACACCGGGGAGCTGTTTTTT

j_gene: TRBJ2-1
v_gene: TRBV7-2
abundance: -
d_gene: TRBD2
CDR3aa: CASSQSLLAGNEQFF
CDR3nt: TGTGCCAGCAGCCAGAGCCTGCTAGCGGGGAATGAGCAGTTCTTC

j_gene: TRBJ2-7
v_gene: TRBV7-3
abundance: -
d_gene: -
CDR3aa: CASSSGGPSYEQYF
CDR3nt: TGTGCCAGCAGCTCTGGGGGACCTTCCTACGAGCAGTACTTC

j_gene: TRBJ2-7
v_gene: TRBV5-1
abundance: -
d_gene: -
CDR3aa: CASSLGGVGPYEQYF
CDR3nt: TGCGCCAGCAGCTTGGGTGGAGTTGGTCCCTACGAGCAGTACTTC

j_gene: TRBJ2-2
v_gene: TRBV29-1
abundance: -
d_gene: -
CDR3aa: CSVVPHPQNTGELFF
CDR3nt: TGCAGCGTTGTCCCCCATCCACAGAACACCGGGGAGCTGTTTTTT

j_gene: TRBJ2-3
v_gene: TRBV5-1
abundance: -
d_gene: -
CDR3aa: CASSEGLGEADTQYF
CDR3nt: TGCGCCAGCAGCGAGGGGCTGGGGGAGGCAGATACGCAGTATTTT

j_gene: TRBJ1-1
v_gene: TRBV2
abundance: -
d_gene: -
CDR3aa: CASILEGLDTEAFF
CDR3nt: -

j_gene: TRBJ2-1
v_gene: TRBV5-1
abundance: -
d_gene: -
CDR3aa: CASSTSANNEQFF
CDR3nt: TGCGCCAGCAGCACCTCGGCGAACAATGAGCAGTTCTTC

j_gene: TRBJ2-1
v_gene: TRBV5-1
abundance: -
d_gene: TRBD1
CDR3aa: CASSLGTGPYNEQFF
CDR3nt: TGCGCCAGCAGCCTGGGGACAGGGCCCTACAATGAGCAGTTCTTC

j_gene: TRBJ2-7
v_gene: TRBV4-3
abundance: -
d_gene: -
CDR3aa: CASSQDRGGTRGQEQYF
CDR3nt: TGCGCCAGCAGCCAAGATAGAGGGGGAACCCGAGGGCAGGAGCAGTACTTC

j_gene: TRBJ2-3
v_gene: TRBV5-1
abundance: -
d_gene: TRBD2
CDR3aa: CASSFTSGGNTDTQYF
CDR3nt: TGCGCCAGCAGCTTTACCAGCGGGGGAAACACAGATACGCAGTATTTT

j_gene: TRBJ2-1
v_gene: TRBV9
abundance: -
d_gene: TRBD2
CDR3aa: CASSVGGSGYNEQFF
CDR3nt: TGTGCCAGCAGCGTAGGAGGTAGCGGGTACAATGAGCAGTTCTTC

j_gene: TRBJ1-2
v_gene: TRBV5-4
abundance: once
d_gene: -
CDR3aa: CASSSVLMTANYGYTF
CDR3nt: TGTGCCAGCAGCTCGGTTCTAATGACAGCTAACTATGGCTACACCTTC

j_gene: TRBJ2-3
v_gene: TRBV7-6
abundance: -
d_gene: TRBD2
CDR3aa: CASSLAVAGGSGDTQYF
CDR3nt: TGTGCCAGCAGCTTAGCTGTAGCGGGAGGCTCAGGAGATACGCAGTATTTT

j_gene: TRBJ1-1
v_gene: TRBV6-6
abundance: -
d_gene: TRBD1
CDR3aa: CASSPPEGATEAFF
CDR3nt: TGTGCCAGCAGCCCACCCGAGGGGGCAACTGAAGCTTTCTTT

j_gene: TRBJ1-1
v_gene: TRBV7-7
abundance: few
d_gene: -
CDR3aa: CASSLGTGTEAFF
CDR3nt: TGTGCTAGCAGCTTAGGCACGGGGACTGAAGCTTTCTTT

j_gene: TRBJ1-2
v_gene: TRBV27
abundance: -
d_gene: -
CDR3aa: CASSPAGGDWGGYTF
CDR3nt: TGTGCCAGCAGTCCGGCCGGGGGCGACTGGGGTGGCTACACCTTC

j_gene: TRBJ2-5
v_gene: TRBV14
abundance: -
d_gene: -
CDR3aa: CASSQDRGGPRYQETQYF
CDR3nt: TGTGCCAGCAGCCAAGATCGTGGAGGTCCCCGGTACCAAGAGACCCAGTACTTC

j_gene: TRBJ1-2
v_gene: TRBV5-4
abundance: -
d_gene: -
CDR3aa: CASSLDGSRTRYGYTF
CDR3nt: TGTGCCAGCAGCTTGGACGGATCCCGCACCCGCTATGGCTACACCTTC

j_gene: TRBJ1-6
v_gene: TRBV5-1
abundance: -
d_gene: -
CDR3aa: CASSLEAPALNSPLHF
CDR3nt: TGCGCCAGCAGCTTGGAGGCACCAGCGCTGAATTCACCCCTCCACTTT

j_gene: TRBJ2-5
v_gene: TRBV4-2
abundance: -
d_gene: TRBD2
CDR3aa: CASSQRSSGTQETQYF
CDR3nt: TGTGCCAGCAGCCAAAGGTCTAGCGGGACCCAAGAGACCCAGTACTTC

j_gene: TRBJ2-3
v_gene: TRBV6-5
abundance: -
d_gene: TRBD2
CDR3aa: CASSGLASTDTQYF
CDR3nt: TGTGCCAGCAGTGGACTAGCCAGCACAGATACGCAGTATTTT

j_gene: TRBJ2-2
v_gene: TRBV5-1
abundance: -
d_gene: -
CDR3aa: CASSLGTDTGELFF
CDR3nt: TGCGCCAGCAGCCTTGGGACGGATACCGGGGAGCTGTTTTTT

j_gene: TRBJ2-7
v_gene: TRBV19
abundance: -
d_gene: TRBD1
CDR3aa: CASSLGQGSYEQYF
CDR3nt: TGTGCCAGTAGTCTAGGACAGGGCTCCTACGAGCAGTACTTC

j_gene: TRBJ1-2
v_gene: TRBV5-6
abundance: once
d_gene: -
CDR3aa: CASSRGVGQDGYTF
CDR3nt: TGTGCCAGCAGCCGGGGGGTAGGGCAGGATGGCTACACCTTC

j_gene: TRBJ2-7
v_gene: TRBV6-1
abundance: -
d_gene: TRBD2
CDR3aa: CASSKVWLAGDSFPF
CDR3nt: TGTGCCAGCAGTAAAGTTTGGCTAGCGGGGGATTCCTTCCCCTTC

j_gene: TRBJ1-6
v_gene: TRBV6-5
abundance: -
d_gene: TRBD1
CDR3aa: CASRPAGTGVSPLHF
CDR3nt: TGTGCCAGCAGACCCGCCGGGACAGGGGTATCACCCCTCCACTTT

j_gene: TRBJ2-3
v_gene: TRBV15
abundance: -
d_gene: TRBD2
CDR3aa: CATSREGGTDTQYF
CDR3nt: TGTGCCACCAGCAGAGAGGGGGGGACAGATACGCAGTATTTT

j_gene: TRBJ1-1
v_gene: TRBV16
abundance: -
d_gene: -
CDR3aa: CASSQSQGTSGTEAFF
CDR3nt: TGTGCCAGCAGCCAATCCCAGGGGACAAGCGGCACTGAAGCTTTCTTT

j_gene: TRBJ1-1
v_gene: TRBV5-1
abundance: -
d_gene: -
CDR3aa: CASSSDSSNTEAFF
CDR3nt: TGCGCCAGCAGCTCGGACAGCTCGAACACTGAAGCTTTCTTT

j_gene: TRBJ2-1
v_gene: TRBV5-1
abundance: -
d_gene: -
CDR3aa: CASSLTKGEQFF
CDR3nt: TGCGCCAGCAGCTTAACAAAGGGTGAGCAGTTCTTC

j_gene: TRBJ1-1
v_gene: TRBV5-4
abundance: -
d_gene: -
CDR3aa: CASSSVAMNTEAFF
CDR3nt: TGTGCCAGCAGCTCCGTCGCTATGAACACTGAAGCTTTCTTT

j_gene: TRBJ2-7
v_gene: TRBV11-2
abundance: -
d_gene: TRBD2
CDR3aa: CASSLGLAGGFYEQYF
CDR3nt: TGTGCCAGCAGCTTAGGGCTAGCGGGAGGATTCTACGAGCAGTACTTC

j_gene: TRBJ2-7
v_gene: TRBV5-1
abundance: -
d_gene: -
CDR3aa: CASSQSPATYEQYF
CDR3nt: TGCGCCAGCAGTCAATCGCCAGCTACCTACGAGCAGTACTTC

j_gene: TRBJ1-2
v_gene: TRBV6-6
abundance: few
d_gene: TRBD1
CDR3aa: CASSTGTGDVGYTF
CDR3nt: TGTGCCAGCAGTACCGGGACAGGGGATGTTGGCTACACCTTC

j_gene: TRBJ2-1
v_gene: TRBV7-2
abundance: once
d_gene: -
CDR3aa: CASSTNQGHYNEQFF
CDR3nt: TGTGCCAGCAGCACCAACCAGGGGCATTACAATGAGCAGTTCTTC

j_gene: TRBJ1-6
v_gene: TRBV21-1
abundance: once
d_gene: -
CDR3aa: CASSKVVRGPIVLGLHF
CDR3nt: TGTGCCAGCAGCAAAGTCGTCCGGGGCCCAATAGTTCTTGGCCTCCACTTT